The clone carrying this T cell receptor beta chain was found a few times. Its antigen is currently unknown. These data originate in a study of cytomegalovirus exposure and HLA in healthy donors. About the research overall: Drawn from HLA-typed donors, 80 million to 95 million unique TCRs were held in an early data release.

CDR3 length: 14 amino acids. Germline assignment: CDR1 MNHEY and CDR2 SVGAGI. This PCR relied on a set of 60 Vbeta primers and 13 Jbeta primers. TCRdb keeps only in-frame clones here, not all; method: immunoSEQ multiplex PCR. The sample lists about 41,000 clones; around 85% were seen once. Study conclusions and caveats: Most TCR sequences showed up rarely, but some public TCRs showed up in many donors. CMV serostatus stood as the only immune exposure information on hand. DRB1 showed the most TCR associations and HLA-C the fewest in a later analysis, as rates varied by HLA locus.

The rearrangement uses TRBV6-5 and TRBJ2-5, with D tentatively TRBD2 (6 bases). The J call may be wrong; the DNA end is better matched by TRBJ2-7. Sequencing was performed on PBMCs. This TCR was sampled from a man over 45 in good health and CMV-seronegative. The CDR3 nucleotides read TGTGCCAGCGGCCTTACGGGGGAGTCCTACGAGCAGTACTTC. Protein sequence: CASGLTGESYEQYF.